The present TCR beta chain was sequenced within a study of T cells in tuberculosis. Study at large: This South African cohort compared adolescents with or without latent tuberculosis against adults with active tuberculosis. Broader study findings: Active tuberculosis patients had shorter CDR3-alpha; the beta difference was nonsignificant.

Per germline, CDR1 PRHDT and CDR2 FYEKMQ (reference sequence). V shed 2 bases and J shed 2 bases, with 8 bases lying between them. The CDR3 covers 14 residues. About this clone: Its antigen is as yet unknown.

Assay: immunoSEQ multiplex PCR; the TCRdb copy retains only in-frame clones and omits some. The sample shows around 26,000 clones, more than 90% of them seen only once. The sequence derives from a donor between 10 and 35 years old with latent tuberculosis or without tuberculosis infection. Some clones in this sample may be carry-over from other donors' samples. Sequencing was performed on PBMCs. This chain uses TRBV13 with TRBJ2-3; D unresolved. The CDR3: CASSLRRVTDTQYF. The CDR3, as DNA: TGTGCCAGCAGCTTACGACGGGTCACAGATACGCAGTATTTT. The whole variable domain, filled in from reference TRBV13 and TRBJ2-3, reads AAGVIQSPRHLIKEKRETATLKCYPIPRHDTVYWYQQGPGQDPQFLISFYEKMQSDKGSIPDRFSAQQFSDYHSELNMSSLELGDSALYFCASSLRRVTDTQYFGPGTRLTVL.